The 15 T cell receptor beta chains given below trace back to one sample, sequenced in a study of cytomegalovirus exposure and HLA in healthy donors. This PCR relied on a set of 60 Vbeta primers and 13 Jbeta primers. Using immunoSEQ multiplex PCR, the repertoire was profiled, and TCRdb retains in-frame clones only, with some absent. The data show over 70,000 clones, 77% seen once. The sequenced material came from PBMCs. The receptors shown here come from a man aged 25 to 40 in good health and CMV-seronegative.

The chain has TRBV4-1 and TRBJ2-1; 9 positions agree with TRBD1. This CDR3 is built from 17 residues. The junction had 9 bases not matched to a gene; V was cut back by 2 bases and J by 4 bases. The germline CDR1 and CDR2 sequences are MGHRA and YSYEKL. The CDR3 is CASSQLPQGAGYNEQFF. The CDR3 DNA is TGCGCCAGCAGCCAACTACCACAGGGGGCTGGGTACAATGAGCAGTTCTTC.

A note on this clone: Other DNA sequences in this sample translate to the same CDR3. The DNA of the CDR3 is TGTGCCAGCCGGGACAGGGGGAACACTGAAGCTTTCTTT. It encodes CASRDRGNTEAFF. J is TRBJ1-1 and V is TRBV2, with 10 positions matching TRBD1. J gave up 1 base and V 8 bases, and 1 base lay outside the gene matches. Germline CDR1 SNHLY, CDR2 FYNNEI. The CDR3 loop spans 13 amino acids.

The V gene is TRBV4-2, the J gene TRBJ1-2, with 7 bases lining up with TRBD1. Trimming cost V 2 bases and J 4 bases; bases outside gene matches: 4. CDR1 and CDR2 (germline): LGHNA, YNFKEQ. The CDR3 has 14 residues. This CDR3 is CASSQPTGFYGYTF. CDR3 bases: TGTGCCAGCAGCCAACCGACAGGGTTCTATGGCTACACCTTC.

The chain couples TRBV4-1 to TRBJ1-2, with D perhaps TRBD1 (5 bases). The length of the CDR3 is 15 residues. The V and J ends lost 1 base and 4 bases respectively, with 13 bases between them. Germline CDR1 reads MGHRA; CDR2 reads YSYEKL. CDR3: CASSQVRVQGYGYTF. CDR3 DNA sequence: TGCGCCAGCAGCCAAGTAAGGGTGCAGGGCTATGGCTACACCTTC.

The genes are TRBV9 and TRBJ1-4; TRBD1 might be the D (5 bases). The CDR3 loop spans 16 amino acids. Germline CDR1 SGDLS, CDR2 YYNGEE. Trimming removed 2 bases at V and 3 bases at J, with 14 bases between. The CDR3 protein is CASSVAAGQANEKLFF. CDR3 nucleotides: TGTGCCAGCAGCGTCGCAGCTGGACAAGCTAATGAAAAACTGTTTTTT. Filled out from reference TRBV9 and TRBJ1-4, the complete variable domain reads DSGVTQTPKHLITATGQRVTLRCSPRSGDLSVYWYQQSLDQGLQFLIQYYNGEERAKGNILERFSAQQFPDLHSELNLSSLELGDSALYFCASSVAAGQANEKLFFGSGTQLSVL.

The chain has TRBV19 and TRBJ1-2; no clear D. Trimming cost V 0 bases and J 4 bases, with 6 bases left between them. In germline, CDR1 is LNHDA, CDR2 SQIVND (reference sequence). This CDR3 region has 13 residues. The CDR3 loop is CASSIDPSYGYTF. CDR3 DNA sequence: TGTGCCAGTAGTATAGATCCGAGCTATGGCTACACCTTC. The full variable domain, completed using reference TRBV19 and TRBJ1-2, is DGGITQSPKYLFRKEGQNVTLSCEQNLNHDAMYWYRQDPGQGLRLIYYSQIVNDFQKGDIAEGYSVSREKKESFPLTVTSAQKNPTAFYLCASSIDPSYGYTFGSGTRLTVV.

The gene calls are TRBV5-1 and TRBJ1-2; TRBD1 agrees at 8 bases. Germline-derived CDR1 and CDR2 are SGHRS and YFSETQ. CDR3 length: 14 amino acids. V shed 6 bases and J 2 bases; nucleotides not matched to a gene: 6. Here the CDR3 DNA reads TGCGCCAGCAATCCGGGACAGGCGAACTATGGCTACACCTTC. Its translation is CASNPGQANYGYTF.

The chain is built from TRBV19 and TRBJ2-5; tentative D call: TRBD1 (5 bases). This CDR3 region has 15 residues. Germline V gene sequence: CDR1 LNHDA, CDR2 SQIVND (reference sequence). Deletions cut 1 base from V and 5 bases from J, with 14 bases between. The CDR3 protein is CASSIGSGLLETQYF. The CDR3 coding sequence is TGTGCCAGTAGTATAGGTTCAGGGCTATTGGAGACCCAGTACTTC.

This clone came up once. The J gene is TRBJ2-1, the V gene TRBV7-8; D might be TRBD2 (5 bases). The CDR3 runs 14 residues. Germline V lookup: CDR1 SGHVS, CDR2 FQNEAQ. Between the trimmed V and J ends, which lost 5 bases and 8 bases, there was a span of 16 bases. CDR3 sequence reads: CASSHRGLSDEQFF. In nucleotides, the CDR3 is TGTGCCAGCAGCCATCGGGGTTTGTCGGATGAGCAGTTCTTC.

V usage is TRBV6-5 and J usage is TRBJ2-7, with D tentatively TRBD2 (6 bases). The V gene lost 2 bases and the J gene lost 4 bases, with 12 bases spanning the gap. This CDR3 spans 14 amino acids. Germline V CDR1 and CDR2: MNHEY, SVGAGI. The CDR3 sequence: CASSYGGVTYEQYF. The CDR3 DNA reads TGTGCCAGCAGTTACGGCGGGGTAACATACGAGCAGTACTTC.

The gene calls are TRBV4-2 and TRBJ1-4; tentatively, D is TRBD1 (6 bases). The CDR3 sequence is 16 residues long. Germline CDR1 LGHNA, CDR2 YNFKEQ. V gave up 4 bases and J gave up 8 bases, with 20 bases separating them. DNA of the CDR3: TGTGCCAGCAGCCTTTCTAGTCGAGTTAGGGGGGAAAAACTGTTTTTT. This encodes CASSLSSRVRGEKLFF.

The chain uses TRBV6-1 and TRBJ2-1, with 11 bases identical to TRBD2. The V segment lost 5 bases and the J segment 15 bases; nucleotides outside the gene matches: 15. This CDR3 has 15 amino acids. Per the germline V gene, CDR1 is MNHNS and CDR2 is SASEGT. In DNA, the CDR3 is TGTGCCAGCAGTCTGGAGGCTAGCGGGAGGAGCAGCCCGTTCTTC. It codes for CASSLEASGRSSPFF.

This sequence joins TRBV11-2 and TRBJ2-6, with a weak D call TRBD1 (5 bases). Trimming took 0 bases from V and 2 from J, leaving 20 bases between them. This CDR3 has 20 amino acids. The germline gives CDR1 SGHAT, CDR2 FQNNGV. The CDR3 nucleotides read TGTGCCAGCAGCTTAGACCCCCGAAGGGGTAGGAGAACTGGGGCCAACGTCCTGACTTTC. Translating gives CASSLDPRRGRRTGANVLTF.

CDR3 region: CASSRDTGNEQYF. The CDR3 nucleotides are TGTGCCAGCAGCCGGGATACAGGGAACGAGCAGTACTTC. V gene TRBV6-5 combines with J gene TRBJ2-7, with D tentatively TRBD1 (6 bases). Germline assignment: CDR1 MNHEY and CDR2 SVGAGI. V was clipped by 6 bases and J by 5 bases, with 14 bases between them. The CDR3 spans 13 residues.

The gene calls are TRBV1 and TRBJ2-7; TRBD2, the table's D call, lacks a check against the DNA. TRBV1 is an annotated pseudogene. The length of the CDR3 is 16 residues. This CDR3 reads CTSSQGRISGRYEQYF. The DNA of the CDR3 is TGCACCAGCAGCCAAGGGCGGATTAGCGGGAGGTACGAGCAGTACTTC.